This entry concerns a single T cell receptor beta chain. The sample comes from a study of blood T cell repertoires in COVID-19. Overall study context: Italy, Spain and the United States were the sources of the convalescent and acute COVID-19 samples. T cells, B-cell-depleted T cells, or PBMCs provided the cDNA or gDNA that served as material.

J was trimmed by 11 bases and V by 1 base; bases with no gene match: 7. CDR3 size: 15 residues. Germline values: CDR1 MDHEN, CDR2 SYDVKM. In the authors' methods: It was from reference gene primer amplification that nucleated cell counts were estimated. Profiled with immunoSEQ multiplex PCR; TCRdb holds only in-frame clones, not every one. That table furnishes V, J and clone size, whereas the DNA furnished D and trimming. Of 150,000 to 200,000 clones in the sample, 80% to 85% were seen once. The clonotype comes from a human donor with acute or convalescent COVID-19. The donor label of this sample is uncertain. The sample was peripheral blood. The chain recombines TRBV28 with TRBJ1-6; TRBD1 matches 8 bases. The chain's CDR3 is CASSLSGGARAPLHF. DNA of the CDR3: TGTGCCAGCAGTTTATCAGGGGGCGCGAGGGCACCCCTCCACTTT.